These T cell receptor beta chains were read from a single sample in a study of T cell repertoires in cytomegalovirus infection. One entry per CDR3 protein results from TCRdb running MiXCR on the reads. The top ten hold 7% to 9% of the sample, which has 630,000 or so distinct CDR3 sequences, roughly a quarter seen once. The specimen sequenced was CD8+ T cells from PBMCs. These TCRs come from a human donor in good health (CMV status not recorded). Some clones in this sample may be carry-over from other donors' samples. The CDR3 runs from the conserved cysteine through the conserved F or W. The D gene is left open where the match is weak. For some rows the clone size is stated as once, few or many, or as a class when expanded; others skip it.

J gene	V gene	D gene	clone size	CDR3 DNA	CDR3 protein
TRBJ2-1	TRBV7-2	NA	NA	TGTGCCAGCAGCCAGGGACTCCGGAACAATGAGCAGTTCTTC	CASSQGLRNNEQFF
TRBJ2-2	TRBV7-2	NA	many	TGTGCCAGCAGCCCCATGCCAACCGGGGAGCTGTTTTTT	CASSPMPTGELFF
TRBJ1-4	TRBV29-1	TRBD1	few	TGCAGCGTCGGGACAGGGTTGGGTGAAAAACTGTTTTTT	CSVGTGLGEKLFF
TRBJ1-2	TRBV7-8	NA	many	TGTGCCAGCAGCGACTCCGGGAGCTATGGCTACACCTTC	CASSDSGSYGYTF
TRBJ2-7	TRBV7-9	NA	few	TGTGCCAGCAGCTTAGAAGGGGCCGGGCGTTACCGTCGGCAGTACTTC	CASSLEGAGRYRRQYF
TRBJ1-1	TRBV29-1	TRBD1	NA	TGCAGCGTTGCTCTGGGACAGGGGGCGTACGTAAATGAAGCTTTCTTT	CSVALGQGAYVNEAFF
TRBJ2-7	TRBV7-6	TRBD1	many	TGTGCCACTTCACAGGGGGCCCACGAGCAGTACTTC	CATSQGAHEQYF
TRBJ1-4	TRBV5-1	TRBD1	NA	TGCGCCAGCAGCGCCAGGGGGAGTAATGAAAAACTGTTTTTT	CASSARGSNEKLFF
TRBJ2-5	TRBV14	NA	many	TGTGCCAGCAGCCAAGGACTGCTGTGGGAGACCCAGTACTTC	CASSQGLLWETQYF
TRBJ2-7	TRBV12-3/TRBV12-4	NA	NA	TGTGCCAGCGGCAGTGTGGTTGCGCAGTACTTC	CASGSVVAQYF
TRBJ1-1	TRBV20-1	NA	few	TGCAGTGCTAGGATTAGGGGGGAGCTCGTTGAAGCTTTCTTT	CSARIRGELVEAFF
TRBJ2-1	TRBV2	NA	many	TGTGCCAGCAGTGAGATGAGGGATCGGGATGAGCAGTTCTTC	CASSEMRDRDEQFF
TRBJ2-2	TRBV7-6	TRBD2	few	TGTGCCAGCAACCCCTCGACTAGCGGGGCCCTGGGCGGGGAGCTGTTTTTT	CASNPSTSGALGGELFF
TRBJ2-7	TRBV7-9	TRBD1	NA	TGTGCCAGCAGCGTCACAGGGGTTCCTTACGAGCAGTACTTC	CASSVTGVPYEQYF
TRBJ1-5	TRBV29-1	NA	few	TGCAGCGTTGTGTGGATGAAGGGCCTATCGTTTAAGCCCCAGCATTTT	CSVVWMKGLSFKPQHF
TRBJ1-3	TRBV28	NA	many	TGTGCCAGCAGCGCCAGTGATTCTGGAAACACCATATATTTT	CASSASDSGNTIYF
TRBJ2-1	TRBV29-1	NA	NA	TGCAGCGTTGTAGGGACTTACTACAATGAGCAGTTCTTC	CSVVGTYYNEQFF
TRBJ2-3	TRBV28	NA	few	TGTGCCAGCAGTCCTGGGGATGTGGTCACAGATACGCAGTATTTT	CASSPGDVVTDTQYF
TRBJ2-2	TRBV7-2	NA	NA	TGTGCCAGCATCCGGGTTAACACCGGGGAGCTGTTTTTT	CASIRVNTGELFF
TRBJ1-2	TRBV29-1	NA	NA	TGCAGCGTTGTCATCAGGACGGGCTACACCTTC	CSVVIRTGYTF
TRBJ2-7	TRBV7-9	NA	many	TGTGCCAGCAGCGGGGACGGCAACTCCTACGAGCAGTACTTC	CASSGDGNSYEQYF
TRBJ2-1	TRBV5-4	NA	NA	TGTGCCAGCAGCCCCCCCCCACGGCCCTACAATGAGCAGTTCTTC	CASSPPPRPYNEQFF
TRBJ2-3	TRBV6-2/TRBV6-3	TRBD1	few	TGTGCCAGCAGTTACTTGACAGGGCCCGGCACAGATACGCAGTATTTT	CASSYLTGPGTDTQYF
TRBJ1-5	TRBV27	NA	NA	TGTGCCAGCAGTTTATCGGCAGGTCTCAATCAGCCCCAGCATTTT	CASSLSAGLNQPQHF
TRBJ2-1	TRBV7-6	TRBD2	few	TGTGCCAGCAGCCCCGGACTAGCGGGGGGGATTGAGCAGTTCTTC	CASSPGLAGGIEQFF
TRBJ2-1	TRBV7-9	TRBD2	many	TGTGCCAGCAGTTCCGCTAGCGGGGTCCGCTACAATGAGCAGTTCTTC	CASSSASGVRYNEQFF
TRBJ2-2	TRBV12-3/TRBV12-4	NA	few	TGTGCCACCCAGTTTCGTGAACAGGAGGTCACCGGGGAGCTGTTTTTT	CATQFREQEVTGELFF
TRBJ2-3	TRBV7-9	NA	many	TGTGCCAGCAGCGCAGGGACAGATACGCAGTATTTT	CASSAGTDTQYF
TRBJ2-5	TRBV12-3/TRBV12-4	NA	few	TGTGCCAGCAGTTTGTTAACGGGGGAAGAGACCCAGTACTTC	CASSLLTGEETQYF
TRBJ2-2	TRBV9	NA	many	TGTGCCAGCAGGTCTTCCGGGGAGCTGTTTTTT	CASRSSGELFF
TRBJ2-1	TRBV6-5	NA	once	TGTGCCAGCAGTTACGACGGTGGCTACAATGAGCAGTTCTTC	CASSYDGGYNEQFF
TRBJ1-5	TRBV2	NA	NA	TGTGTCAGCAGTGAGCCAGATAGCAATCAGCCCCAGCATTTT	CVSSEPDSNQPQHF
TRBJ2-2	TRBV4-3	NA	few	TGCGCCAGCAGCCAAGTTAGGCCTCCGGGGACACCGAACACCGGGGAGCTGTTTTTT	CASSQVRPPGTPNTGELFF
TRBJ1-4	TRBV7-6	NA	many	TGTGCCAGCAGCTTAGTGCCAGACTCTAATGAAAAACTGTTTTTT	CASSLVPDSNEKLFF
TRBJ2-3	TRBV7-9	TRBD2	many	TGTGCCAGCAGCTGGGGGGGAGGCACAGATACGCAGTATTTT	CASSWGGGTDTQYF
TRBJ2-3	TRBV6-2/TRBV6-3	TRBD1	NA	TGTGCCAGCAGTCACATGACAGGGGCTAGCACAGATACGCAGTATTTT	CASSHMTGASTDTQYF
TRBJ2-1	TRBV7-2	NA	many	TGTGCCAGCCGCATTTACAATGAGCAGTTCTTC	CASRIYNEQFF
TRBJ2-6	TRBV7-2	TRBD1	many	TGTGCCAGCAGCGTCCGGACAGGTACTGGGGCCAACGTCCTGACTTTC	CASSVRTGTGANVLTF
TRBJ2-5	TRBV4-1	TRBD2	few	TGCGCCAGCAGCCGCGCCTTGATGGGCGGGGGGGCCGAAGAGACCCAGTACTTC	CASSRALMGGGAEETQYF
TRBJ2-2	TRBV7-9	TRBD2	many	TGTGCCAGCAGCTCGACTAGCGGGGGGGTACTCCCCGGGGAGCTGTTTTTT	CASSSTSGGVLPGELFF
TRBJ2-2	TRBV20-1	TRBD1	NA	TGCAGTGCCGTTGACAGGGTATACACCGGGGAGCTGGTTTTT	CSAVDRVYTGELVF
TRBJ1-1	TRBV7-6	TRBD1	many	TGTGCCAGCAGCCAGGGGGGACCTGAAGCTTTCTTT	CASSQGGPEAFF
TRBJ1-3	TRBV7-9	TRBD1	NA	TGTGCCAGCAGCCCCTGGGACAGCTCTGGAAACACCATATATTTT	CASSPWDSSGNTIYF
TRBJ1-2	TRBV4-3	NA	few	TGCGCCAGCAGCCAAGATTCTCTGGCCTGGAGTTATGGCTACACCTTC	CASSQDSLAWSYGYTF
TRBJ1-1	TRBV4-2	NA	many	TGTGCCAGCAGCCCTACCGGGGGAGAGAACACTGAAGCTTTCTTT	CASSPTGGENTEAFF
TRBJ1-1	TRBV5-1	NA	NA	TGCGCCAGCAGCCCCCATGGACGCGGAGCTTTCTTT	CASSPHGRGAFF
TRBJ1-4	TRBV28	NA	many	TGTGCCAGCAGTTTTGGAACAAGAAATGAAAAACTGTTTTTT	CASSFGTRNEKLFF
TRBJ2-3	TRBV4-3	TRBD2	few	TGCGCCAGCAGCCCGGGACTAGCGGGGAGTTCTAGCACAGATACGCAGTATTTT	CASSPGLAGSSSTDTQYF
TRBJ2-5	TRBV12-3/TRBV12-4	TRBD2	NA	TGTGCCAGCAGGCCTGTGGGAGGGTCGGGCCGAGAGACCCAGTACTTC	CASRPVGGSGRETQYF
TRBJ1-6	TRBV6-6	NA	NA	TGTGCCAGCAGTTACTTATCCGGGCAGCGGTCACCCCTCCACTTT	CASSYLSGQRSPLHF